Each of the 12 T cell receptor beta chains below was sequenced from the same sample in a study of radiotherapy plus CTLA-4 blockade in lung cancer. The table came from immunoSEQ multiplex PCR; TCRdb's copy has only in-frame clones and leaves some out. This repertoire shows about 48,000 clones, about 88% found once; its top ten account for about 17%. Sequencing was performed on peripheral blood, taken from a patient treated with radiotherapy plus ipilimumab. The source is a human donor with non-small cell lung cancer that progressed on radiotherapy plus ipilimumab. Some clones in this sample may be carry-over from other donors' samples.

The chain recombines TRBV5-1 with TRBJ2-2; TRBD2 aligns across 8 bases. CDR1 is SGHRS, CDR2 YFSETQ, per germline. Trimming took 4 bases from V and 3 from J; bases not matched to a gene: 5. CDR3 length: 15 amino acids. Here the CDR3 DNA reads TGCGCCAGCAGCCGGACTAGCCGTGACACCGGGGAGCTGTTTTTT. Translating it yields CASSRTSRDTGELFF.

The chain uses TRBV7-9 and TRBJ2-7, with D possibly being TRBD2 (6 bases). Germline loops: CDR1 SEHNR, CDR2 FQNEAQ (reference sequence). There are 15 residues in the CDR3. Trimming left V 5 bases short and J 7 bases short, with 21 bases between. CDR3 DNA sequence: TGTGCCAGCAGCCGTAGCGGAGCCTTACGTAATGAGCAGTACTTC. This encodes CASSRSGALRNEQYF.

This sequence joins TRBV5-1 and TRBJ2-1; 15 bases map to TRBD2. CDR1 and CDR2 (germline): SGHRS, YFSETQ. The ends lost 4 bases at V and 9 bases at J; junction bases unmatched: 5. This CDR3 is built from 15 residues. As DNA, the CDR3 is TGCGCCAGCAGCCTCCCGGGACTAGCGGGGGGTGAGCAGTTCTTC. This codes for CASSLPGLAGGEQFF.

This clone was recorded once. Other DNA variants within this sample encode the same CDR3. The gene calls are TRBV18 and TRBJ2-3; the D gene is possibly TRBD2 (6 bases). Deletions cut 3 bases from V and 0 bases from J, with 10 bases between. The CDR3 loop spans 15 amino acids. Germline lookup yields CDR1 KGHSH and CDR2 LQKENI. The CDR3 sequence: CASSPRDSSTDTQYF. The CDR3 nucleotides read TGTGCCAGCTCACCCCGGGACTCTAGCACAGATACGCAGTATTTT.

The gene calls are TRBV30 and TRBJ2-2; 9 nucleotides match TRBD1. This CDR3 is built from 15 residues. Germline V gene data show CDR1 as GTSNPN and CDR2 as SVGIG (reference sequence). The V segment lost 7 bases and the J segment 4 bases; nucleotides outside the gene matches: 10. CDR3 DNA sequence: TGTGCCTTGGAATCTGGGACAGGGCTCACCGGGGAGCTGTTTTTT. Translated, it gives CALESGTGLTGELFF.

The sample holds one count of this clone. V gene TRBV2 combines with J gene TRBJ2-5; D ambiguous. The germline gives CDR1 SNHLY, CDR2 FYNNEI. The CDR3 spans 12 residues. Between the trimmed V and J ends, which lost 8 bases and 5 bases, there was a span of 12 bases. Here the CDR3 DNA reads TGTGCCAGCGGGTCGGGTCCCGAGACCCAGTACTTC. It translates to CASGSGPETQYF.

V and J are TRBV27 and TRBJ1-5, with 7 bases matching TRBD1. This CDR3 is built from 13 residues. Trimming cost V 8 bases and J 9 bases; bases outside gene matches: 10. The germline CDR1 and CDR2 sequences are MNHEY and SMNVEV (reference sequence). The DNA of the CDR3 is TGTGCCAGCTCCACAGGGGAAGGTTCGCCCCAGCATTTT. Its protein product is CASSTGEGSPQHF.

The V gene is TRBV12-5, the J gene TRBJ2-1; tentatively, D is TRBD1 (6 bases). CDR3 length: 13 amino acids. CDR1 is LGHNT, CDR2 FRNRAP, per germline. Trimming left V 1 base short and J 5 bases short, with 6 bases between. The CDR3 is CASGLGQDNEQFF. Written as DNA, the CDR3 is TGTGCTAGTGGTTTGGGACAGGACAATGAGCAGTTCTTC.

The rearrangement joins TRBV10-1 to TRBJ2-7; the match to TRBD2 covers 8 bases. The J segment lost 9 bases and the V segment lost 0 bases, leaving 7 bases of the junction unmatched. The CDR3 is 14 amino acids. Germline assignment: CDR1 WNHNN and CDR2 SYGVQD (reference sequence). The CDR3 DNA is TGCGCCAGCAGTGAGTCGGGGCGGGGGGCGACGCAGTACTTC. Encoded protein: CASSESGRGATQYF.

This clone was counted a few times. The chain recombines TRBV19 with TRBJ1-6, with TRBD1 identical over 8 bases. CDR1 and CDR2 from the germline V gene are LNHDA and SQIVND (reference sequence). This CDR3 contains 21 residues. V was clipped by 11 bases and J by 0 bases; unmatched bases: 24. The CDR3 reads CAGRNVKPGQVSSSYNSPLHF. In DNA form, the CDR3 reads TGTGCCGGCCGAAACGTTAAGCCGGGACAGGTTTCGAGCTCCTATAATTCACCCCTCCACTTT.

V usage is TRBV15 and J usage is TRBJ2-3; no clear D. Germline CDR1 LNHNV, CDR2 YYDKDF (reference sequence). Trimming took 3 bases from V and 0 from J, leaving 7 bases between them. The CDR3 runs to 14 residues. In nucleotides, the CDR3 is TGTGCCACCAGCAGGGCGGCTAGCACAGATACGCAGTATTTT. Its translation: CATSRAASTDTQYF.

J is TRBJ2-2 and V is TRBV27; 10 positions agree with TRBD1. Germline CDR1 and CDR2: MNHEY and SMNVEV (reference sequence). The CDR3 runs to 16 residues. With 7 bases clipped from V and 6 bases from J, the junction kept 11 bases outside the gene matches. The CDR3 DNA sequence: TGTGCCAGCAAGAGACAGGGGGCGATTGGTTCCGGGGAGCTGTTTTTT. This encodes CASKRQGAIGSGELFF.